This T cell receptor (beta chain) was found in a study of T cell repertoires in cytomegalovirus infection (dated by TCRdb to between 2017 and 2020). Regarding the complete study: Peptide stimulations targeted recently identified HLA-C-restricted CMV epitopes, whose presentation resists viral immunomodulation, together with well-studied HLA-B-restricted epitopes. Donor HLA type was relevant to the analysis, because carriage of CMV infection together with the matching HLA type was indicated by public TCR beta signatures.

This clonotype was seen a single time. The target of this receptor is not known. No base quality information exists; no much larger clone differs at one position. A single read counts as weak evidence. From the cysteine up to the phenylalanine, the CDR3 has a length of 13 residues. The DNA shown is the 39-base CDR3, in frame from base 1. Sequences MNHEY (CDR1) and SMNVEV (CDR2) are obtained from the germline V gene (reference sequence). The junction shows trimming of 8 bases on V and 1 base on J, and the gene matches do not reach 1 base of it. Sequencing relied on an Illumina HiSeq 1500. TCRdb redid the processing of the public reads, applying fastp at Q25 and MiXCR, and retained in-frame beta chains. Here each entry gathers all rows of one CDR3 protein and keeps the most common genes and DNA. In this sample the table shows about 180,000 distinct CDR3 sequences, 20% to 25% of which occur a single time. The ten largest clones take up 20% to 30% of the sample.

Read against the paper, the sample's treatment or condition label means: in vitro stimulation with specific CMV peptide epitopes to enrich CMV-specific T cells. The paper's findings and limits, for the study overall: The ex vivo response was dominated by HLA-C-restricted CMV-specific TCR beta clonotypes, which also provided the single most frequent clonotype in two of eight donors. Cumulative frequency of public TCR beta family members discriminated carriers of CMV infection plus the relevant HLA type in this cohort and an independent approximately 340-donor cohort.

The sequence was obtained from a human donor in good health (CMV status not recorded). Some clones in this sample may be carry-over from other donors' samples. The sequence is built from TRBV27 and TRBJ1-5; TRBD1 fits 8 bases in the junction. The sequencing used CD8+ T cells from cultured PBMCs, collected from culture after CMV antigen stimulation. The DNA sequence is TGTGCCAGCGGGGACAGGAGCAATCAGCCCCAGCATTTT. This sequence encodes CASGDRSNQPQHF.